This TCR beta chain came from a study of cytomegalovirus exposure and HLA in healthy donors. Study-level points and caveats: Previously analyzed data showed that most TCR beta V segments were productive at a frequency of about 87% or about 30%. Later work associated 16,951 TCR beta sequences with HLA alleles at 0.05 false discovery rate.

The primer mix had 60 Vbeta and 13 Jbeta primers. Method: immunoSEQ multiplex PCR; TCRdb's copy keeps in-frame clones and lacks some. The profile shows about 150,000 clones, over 65% of them singletons. After removal of 4 bases from V and 9 bases from J, the junction contained 6 bases not matched to a gene. Per the germline V gene, CDR1 is SGHRS and CDR2 is YFSETQ. The CDR3 is made up of 13 amino acids. Remarks on this clone: The antigen remains undetermined.

Sequencing was carried out using PBMCs. The chain employs TRBV5-1 and TRBJ2-1, with TRBD1 matching over 8 bases. The sequence was obtained from a man between 40 and 49 years old in good health and CMV-seropositive. The CDR3 DNA reads TGCGCCAGCAGCAAGGGACAGGATAGTGAGCAGTTCTTC. Amino acid sequence: CASSKGQDSEQFF.